The T cell receptor beta chain under discussion was sequenced for a study of technical replicates of blood from a few donors. The CDR3 consists of 16 residues. The J segment lost 5 bases and the V segment lost 5 bases, leaving 10 bases of the junction unmatched. Per the germline V gene, CDR1 is ENHRY and CDR2 is SYGVKD. Repertoires were generated with immunoSEQ multiplex PCR, while TCRdb's copy carries only in-frame clones and drops some. This table has 75,000 to 100,000 clones, less than 95% appearing once. Material for sequencing was T cells isolated from PBMCs. The rearrangement uses TRBV10-3 and TRBJ2-7; TRBD2 aligns across 12 bases. The TCR originated in a human donor in good health. The CDR3 nucleotides are TGTGCCATCAGTAAGACTAGCGGGAGTCCAGTCAACGAGCAGTACTTC. Encoded protein: CAISKTSGSPVNEQYF.